In its sample, the clone carrying this TCR beta chain was seen once. TCRdb's table, derived via immunoSEQ multiplex PCR, lists solely in-frame clones and lacks some. This repertoire shows 60,000 to 75,000 clones, around 86% found once; its top ten account for 6% to 7%. This sample is part of a study of blood T cell repertoires in COVID-19. Study-level information: Collection of acute and convalescent COVID-19 samples took place in the United States, Italy and Spain. The analysed material was cDNA or gDNA that came from T cells, B-cell-depleted T cells, or PBMCs.

V lost 5 bases, J lost 2 bases, and 16 bases lay in between. This CDR3 has 15 residues. Germline V gene sequence: CDR1 LGHDT, CDR2 YNNKEL (reference sequence). What was sequenced was peripheral blood. This sequence originates from a man in his fifties with active COVID-19. V gene TRBV3-1 (or the pseudogene TRBV3-2) combines with J gene TRBJ2-7; tentatively, D is TRBD1 (5 bases). This chain's CDR3 is CASSSQGGRAYEQYF. In DNA form, the CDR3 reads TGTGCCAGCAGCTCCCAAGGCGGCAGGGCCTACGAGCAGTACTTC.